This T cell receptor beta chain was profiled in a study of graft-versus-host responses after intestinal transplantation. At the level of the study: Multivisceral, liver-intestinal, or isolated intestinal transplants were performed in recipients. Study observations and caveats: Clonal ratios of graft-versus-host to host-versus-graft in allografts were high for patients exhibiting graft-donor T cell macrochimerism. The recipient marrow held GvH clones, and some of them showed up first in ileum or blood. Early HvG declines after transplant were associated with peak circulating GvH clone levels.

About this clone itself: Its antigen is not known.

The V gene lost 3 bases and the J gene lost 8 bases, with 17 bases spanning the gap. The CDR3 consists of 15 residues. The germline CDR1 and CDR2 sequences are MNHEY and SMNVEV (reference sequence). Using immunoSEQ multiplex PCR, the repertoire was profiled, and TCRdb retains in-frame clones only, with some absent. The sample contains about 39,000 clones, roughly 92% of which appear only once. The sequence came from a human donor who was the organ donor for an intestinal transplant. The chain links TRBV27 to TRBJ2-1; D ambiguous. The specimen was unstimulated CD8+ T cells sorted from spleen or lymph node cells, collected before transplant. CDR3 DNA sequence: TGTGCCAGCAGTTTCTGGCGGACCTCTTTGGATGAGCAGTTCTTC. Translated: CASSFWRTSLDEQFF.